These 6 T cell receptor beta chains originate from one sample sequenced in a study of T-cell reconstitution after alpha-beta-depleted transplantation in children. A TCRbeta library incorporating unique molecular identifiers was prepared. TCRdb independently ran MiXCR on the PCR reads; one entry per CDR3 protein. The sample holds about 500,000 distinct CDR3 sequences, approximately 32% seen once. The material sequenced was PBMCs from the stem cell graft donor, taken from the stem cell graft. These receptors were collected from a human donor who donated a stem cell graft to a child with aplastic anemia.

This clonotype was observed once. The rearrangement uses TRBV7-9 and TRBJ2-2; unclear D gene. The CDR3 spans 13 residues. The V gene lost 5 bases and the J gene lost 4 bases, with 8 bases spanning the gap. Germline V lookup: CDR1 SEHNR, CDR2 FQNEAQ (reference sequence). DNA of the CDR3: TGTGCCAGCAGCCCGGCCCTCACCGGGGAGCTGTTTTTT. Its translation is CASSPALTGELFF.

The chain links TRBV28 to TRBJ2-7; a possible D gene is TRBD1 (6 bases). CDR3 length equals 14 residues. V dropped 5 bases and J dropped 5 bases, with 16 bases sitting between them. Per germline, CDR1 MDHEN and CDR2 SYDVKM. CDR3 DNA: TGTGCCAGCAGTGAAACGTACAGGGCCAACGAGCAGTACTTC. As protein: CASSETYRANEQYF.

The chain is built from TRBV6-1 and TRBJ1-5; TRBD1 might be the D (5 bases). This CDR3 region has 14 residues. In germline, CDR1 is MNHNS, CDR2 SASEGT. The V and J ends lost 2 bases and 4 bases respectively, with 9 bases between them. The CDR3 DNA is TGTGCCAGCAGTGAAAGTGGGGGGAATCAGCCCCAGCATTTT. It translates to CASSESGGNQPQHF.

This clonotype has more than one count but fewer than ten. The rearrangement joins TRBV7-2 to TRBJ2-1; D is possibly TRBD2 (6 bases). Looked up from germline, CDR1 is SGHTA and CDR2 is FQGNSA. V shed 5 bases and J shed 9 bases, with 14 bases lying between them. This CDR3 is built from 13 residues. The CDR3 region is CASSNSGDVEQFF. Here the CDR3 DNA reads TGTGCCAGCAGCAACTCGGGGGACGTTGAGCAGTTCTTC.

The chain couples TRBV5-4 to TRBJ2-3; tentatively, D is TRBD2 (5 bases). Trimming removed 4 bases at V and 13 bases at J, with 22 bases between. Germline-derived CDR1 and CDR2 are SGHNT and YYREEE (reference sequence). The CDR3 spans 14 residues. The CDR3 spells CASSLNQPGEREYF. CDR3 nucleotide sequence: TGTGCCAGCAGCCTAAACCAGCCTGGGGAGAGGGAGTATTTT. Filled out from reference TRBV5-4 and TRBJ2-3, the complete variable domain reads ETGVTQSPTHLIKTRGQQVTLRCSSQSGHNTVSWYQQALGQGPQFIFQYYREEENGRGNFPPRFSGLQFPNYSSELNVNALELDDSALYLCASSLNQPGEREYFGPGTRLTVL.

Here the CDR3 reads CASSLALINEQFF. The CDR3 DNA sequence: TGCGCCAGCAGCTTGGCACTAATCAATGAGCAGTTCTTC. The rearrangement uses TRBV5-1 and TRBJ2-1; D unclear. The CDR3 extends over 13 amino acids. Trimming removed 0 bases at V and 6 bases at J, with 7 bases between. The germline CDR1 and CDR2 sequences are SGHRS and YFSETQ.